The 28 T cell receptor beta chains below were found in one sample sequenced in a study of T cells in Graves' hyperthyroidism and ophthalmopathy. Amplified regions were TCR beta CDR3 sequences from RNA transcripts. The HTBI primer set was used in a first-round RT-PCR of the TCR CDR3. Via MiXCR, TCRdb re-called the multiplex PCR reads, giving one row per CDR3 protein. The repertoire holds 480,000 or so distinct CDR3 sequences, with approximately 48% as singletons. The sample comprised peripheral blood or thyroid tissue (not recorded which). The origin of the receptors is an adult woman with Graves' disease, either hyperthyroidism or ophthalmopathy (not recorded which).

This clonotype was seen at least ten times. V and J are TRBV29-1 and TRBJ1-2, with D possibly being TRBD1 (5 bases). The V and J ends lost 3 bases and 2 bases respectively, with 7 bases between them. Looked up from germline, CDR1 is SQVTM and CDR2 is ANQGSEA. The CDR3 totals 12 residues. CDR3 sequence reads: CSVDGGNYGYTF. Written as DNA, the CDR3 is TGCAGCGTTGACGGGGGAAACTATGGCTACACCTTC.

The V gene is TRBV5-1, the J gene TRBJ2-7, with TRBD1 matching 8 bases. The germline CDR1 and CDR2 sequences are SGHRS and YFSETQ. This CDR3 is built from 14 residues. V shed 0 bases, J shed 5 bases, and the junction held 4 bases outside the gene matches. In nucleotides, the CDR3 is TGCGCCAGCAGCTTGGACAGGGGGTTAAACGAGCAGTACTTC. This translates into CASSLDRGLNEQYF.

This clonotype was observed at least ten times. The chain couples TRBV5-1 to TRBJ1-5; D is unresolved. The CDR3 sequence is 14 residues long. Trimming cost V 4 bases and J 2 bases, with 10 bases left between them. Germline V lookup: CDR1 SGHRS, CDR2 YFSETQ. DNA for the CDR3: TGCGCCAGCAGCGAGGGAGTGGGCAATCAGCCCCAGCATTTT. As protein: CASSEGVGNQPQHF.

Note on this clonotype: One end of the junction does not line up with germline, which may come from a read error. The chain employs TRBV7-9 and TRBJ2-7; D gene uncertain. Germline CDR1 is SEHNR and CDR2 is FQNEAQ (reference sequence). The length of the CDR3 is 12 residues. The CDR3 loop reads CASSLNAEEQYF. The DNA of the CDR3 is TGCGCCAGCAGCTTGAATGCGGAAGAGCAGTACTTC.

This clonotype was detected once. This chain links TRBV7-2 with TRBJ2-7; 12 bases match TRBD2. V was clipped by 6 bases and J by 6 bases; unmatched bases: 6. Germline V lookup: CDR1 SGHTA, CDR2 FQGNSA. The CDR3 sequence is 14 residues long. Here the CDR3 DNA reads TGTGCCAGCAGTTCGACTAGCGGGAGCCCCGAGCAGTACTTC. Encoded protein: CASSSTSGSPEQYF. Using reference TRBV7-2 and TRBJ2-7 for the parts outside the CDR3, the full variable domain is GAGVSQSPSNKVTEKGKDVELRCDPISGHTALYWYRQSLGQGLEFLIYFQGNSAPDKSGLPSDRFSAERTGGSVSTLTIQRTQQEDSAVYLCASSSTSGSPEQYFGPGTRLTVT.

The V call is TRBV10-3, the J call TRBJ2-5, with a weak D call TRBD2 (5 bases). Per germline, CDR1 ENHRY and CDR2 SYGVKD. V lost 2 bases to trimming and J lost 4 bases, with 11 bases between them. The CDR3 sequence is 14 residues long. CDR3 DNA: TGTGCCATCAGTGAGATGGCTCGGGGAGAGACCCAGTACTTC. It is translated as CAISEMARGETQYF.

There are many counts of this clonotype. V usage is TRBV2 and J usage is TRBJ2-7; TRBD2 agrees at 14 bases. Looked up from germline, CDR1 is SNHLY and CDR2 is FYNNEI. The CDR3 sequence is 17 residues long. The J segment lost 6 bases and the V segment lost 3 bases, leaving 10 bases of the junction unmatched. CDR3 amino acids: CASSDGRGTSGRGEQYF. CDR3 DNA sequence: TGTGCCAGCAGTGATGGGCGGGGGACTAGCGGGAGAGGCGAGCAGTACTTC.

This clonotype has ten or more counts. This rearrangement joins TRBV7-9 to TRBJ1-1, with D possibly being TRBD1 (5 bases). This CDR3 contains 14 residues. Germline lookup yields CDR1 SEHNR and CDR2 FQNEAQ (reference sequence). Trimming removed 6 bases at V and 4 bases at J, with 15 bases between. This CDR3 is CASSSGIRATEAFF. The DNA of the CDR3 is TGTGCCAGCAGTTCTGGGATCAGGGCCACTGAAGCTTTCTTT.

In its sample, this clonotype was seen many times. The chain carries TRBV29-1 and TRBJ1-5, with TRBD1 matching 7 bases. The CDR3 loop spans 12 amino acids. J gave up 3 bases and V 6 bases, and 2 bases lay outside the gene matches. Germline values: CDR1 SQVTM, CDR2 ANQGSEA. The CDR3: CSVGQVNQPQHF. Here the CDR3 DNA reads TGCAGCGTCGGACAGGTCAATCAGCCCCAGCATTTT. The full variable domain, completed using reference TRBV29-1 and TRBJ1-5, is SAVISQKPSRDICQRGTSLTIQCQVDSQVTMMFWYRQQPGQSLTLIATANQGSEATYESGFVIDKFPISRPNLTFSTLTVSNMSPEDSSIYLCSVGQVNQPQHFGDGTRLSIL.

The V gene is TRBV20-1, the J gene TRBJ2-5; D is possibly TRBD1 (7 bases). Trimming took 7 bases from V and 5 from J, leaving 17 bases between them. The germline V gene encodes CDR1 DFQATT and CDR2 SNEGSKA (reference sequence). The CDR3 sequence is 13 residues long. The CDR3 here is CSVEDRRVETQYF. The CDR3 coding sequence is TGCAGTGTTGAGGACAGGAGGGTGGAGACCCAGTACTTC.

This clonotype has ten or more counts. The chain has TRBV9 and TRBJ1-2; D remains unclear. This CDR3 has 16 amino acids. CDR1 and CDR2 (germline): SGDLS, YYNGEE. V lost 4 bases and J lost 3, with 19 bases in between. DNA for the CDR3: TGTGCCAGCAGCTCCCGAGGGTCGAATGCGGACTATGGCTACACCTTC. Translating gives CASSSRGSNADYGYTF. Combining the CDR3 with reference TRBV9 and TRBJ1-2 gives the whole variable domain DSGVTQTPKHLITATGQRVTLRCSPRSGDLSVYWYQQSLDQGLQFLIQYYNGEERAKGNILERFSAQQFPDLHSELNLSSLELGDSALYFCASSSRGSNADYGYTFGSGTRLTVV.

CDR3 in amino acids: CASSQRQGSSGNTF. The CDR3 DNA sequence: TGTGCCAGCAGCCAACGACAGGGGAGCTCTGGAAACACCTTC. V is TRBV4-2 and J is TRBJ1-2; 8 bases agree with TRBD1. Trimming at V came to 2 bases and at J to 12 bases, leaving 11 bases not matched to a gene. The CDR3 runs 14 residues. Germline V gene lookup returns CDR1 LGHNA and CDR2 YNFKEQ.

The CDR3 DNA reads as TGCAGTGCTAGAGATAGGAGAAACTCCTATAATTCACCCCTCCACTTT. As protein: CSARDRRNSYNSPLHF. The chain combines TRBV20-1 with TRBJ1-6; no definite D call. Germline CDR1 reads DFQATT; CDR2 reads SNEGSKA (reference sequence). The CDR3 length is 16 residues. V was clipped by 0 bases and J by 0 bases, with 9 bases between them.

This clonotype was counted many times. The genes are TRBV12-3 or TRBV12-4 and TRBJ2-2; D is perhaps TRBD2 (7 bases). The V gene lost 1 base and the J gene lost 5 bases, with 11 bases spanning the gap. The CDR3 contains 15 residues. CDR3 nucleotide sequence: TGTGCCAGCAGTTTAGGGGGGGGCCAGACCGGGGAGCTGTTTTTT. As protein: CASSLGGGQTGELFF.

The chain has TRBV7-9 and TRBJ1-2, with TRBD1 matching 9 bases. V shed 6 bases and J 2 bases; nucleotides not matched to a gene: 7. The CDR3 spans 15 residues. Per germline, CDR1 SEHNR and CDR2 FQNEAQ (reference sequence). The CDR3 coding sequence is TGTGCCAGCAGACATGGGGACAGGGCGAACTATGGCTACACCTTC. It translates to CASRHGDRANYGYTF.

The rearrangement links TRBV2 to TRBJ2-5, with D maybe TRBD1 (6 bases). Trimming pared 7 bases from V and 2 bases from J, leaving 11 bases between. Germline lookup yields CDR1 SNHLY and CDR2 FYNNEI. CDR3 length: 13 residues. The CDR3 protein is CASMGTQQETQYF. The DNA of the CDR3 is TGTGCCAGCATGGGGACACAGCAAGAGACCCAGTACTTC.

This clonotype was counted ten times or more. The rearrangement joins TRBV10-3 to TRBJ1-2, with 8 bases identical to TRBD1. Germline CDR1 ENHRY, CDR2 SYGVKD. Unmatched junction bases numbered 3, after V lost 3 bases and J lost 3 bases. The CDR3 extends over 14 amino acids. The CDR3 DNA reads as TGTGCCATCAGTGACCCGACAGGGGACTATGGCTACACCTTC. It specifies CAISDPTGDYGYTF.

This clonotype appeared many times. The chain joins TRBV12-3 or TRBV12-4 to TRBJ1-5; perhaps TRBD1 as D (6 bases). This CDR3 has 16 amino acids. The ends were cut back, 5 bases at V and 1 base at J, with 15 bases in the middle. CDR3 sequence reads: CASSPGGRVSNQPQHF. In DNA form, the CDR3 reads TGTGCCAGCAGTCCTGGGGGCAGGGTAAGCAATCAGCCCCAGCATTTT.

Many counts were recorded for this clonotype. The chain uses TRBV29-1 and TRBJ2-2; D might be TRBD1 (5 bases). The CDR3 has 16 residues. The V gene lost 0 bases and the J gene lost 6 bases, with 17 bases spanning the gap. Germline V gene lookup returns CDR1 SQVTM and CDR2 ANQGSEA. The CDR3 DNA follows: TGCAGCGTTGAAGATGTCGGGCAGGGCAGCTCCGGGGAGCTGTTTTTT. It translates to CSVEDVGQGSSGELFF.

This clonotype came up once. The chain employs TRBV15 and TRBJ1-4, with 7 bases aligning to TRBD1. This CDR3 is 16 amino acids long. After removal of 0 bases from V and 5 bases from J, the junction contained 6 bases not matched to a gene. The germline V gene encodes CDR1 LNHNV and CDR2 YYDKDF (reference sequence). The CDR3 sequence: CATSRDRGRVNEKLFF. Here the CDR3 DNA reads TGTGCCACCAGCAGAGATAGGGGGCGGGTAAATGAAAAACTGTTTTTT.

Turning to this clonotype: A clone one base away is much larger, so this may be a read error. The chain has TRBV20-1 and TRBJ1-4; 7 nucleotides match TRBD1. The germline CDR1 and CDR2 sequences are DFQATT and SNEGSKA (reference sequence). The V segment lost 0 bases and the J segment 7 bases; nucleotides outside the gene matches: 8. This CDR3 has 15 amino acids. The CDR3 bases are TGCAGTGCTAGAGATCAAGGGGGCGCGGGTGAAAAACTGTTTTTT. It codes for CSARDQGGAGEKLFF.

In this sample, this clonotype turned up many times. The chain has TRBV6-5 and TRBJ2-6, with no clear D. V lost 10 bases and J 4 bases, leaving 11 bases between the germline ends. Germline V gene lookup returns CDR1 MNHEY and CDR2 SVGAGI. This CDR3 comprises 13 residues. CDR3 sequence: CATTAFGANVLTF. CDR3 DNA: TGTGCCACCACAGCCTTCGGGGCCAACGTCCTGACTTTC.

In regard to this clonotype: This could be a read error, since a much larger clone is one nucleotide away. This sequence joins TRBV2 and TRBJ2-2; D may match TRBD1 or TRBD2 (5 bases each). V was pared by 6 bases and J by 6 bases, with 14 bases between. Germline V lookup: CDR1 SNHLY, CDR2 FYNNEI. This CDR3 comprises 14 residues. DNA for the CDR3: TGTGCCAGCAGGGGGGTCTTTGGGGCCGGGGAGCTGTTTTTT. Residues: CASRGVFGAGELFF. Complete variable domain (other parts from reference TRBV2 and TRBJ2-2): EPEVTQTPSHQVTQMGQEVILRCVPISNHLYFYWYRQILGQKVEFLVSFYNNEISEKSEIFDDQFSVERPDGSNFTLKIRSTKLEDSAMYFCASRGVFGAGELFFGEGSRLTVL.

V gene TRBV7-2 combines with J gene TRBJ2-6, with D tentatively TRBD1 or TRBD2 (5 bases each). Between the trimmed V and J ends, which lost 3 bases and 0 bases, there was a span of 12 bases. The CDR3 spans 17 residues. The germline gives CDR1 SGHTA, CDR2 FQGNSA. The CDR3 loop is CASSLGVGYSGANVLTF. The DNA of the CDR3 is TGTGCCAGCAGCTTGGGGGTGGGTTACTCTGGGGCCAACGTCCTGACTTTC.

The chain carries TRBV6-1 and TRBJ1-2, with 9 bases fitting TRBD1. V trimming: 4 bases; J trimming: 8 bases; junction bases outside the gene matches: 11. CDR1 is MNHNS, CDR2 SASEGT, per germline. The CDR3 has 15 residues. Written as DNA, the CDR3 is TGTGCCAGCAGTGTTAAACCGGGACAGGGAGGCGGCTACACCTTC. Protein sequence: CASSVKPGQGGGYTF.

This clonotype was counted between two and nine times. The chain links TRBV7-9 to TRBJ2-7, with D hard to call. The CDR3 consists of 13 residues. The V end was cut by 8 bases, the J end by 2 bases, with 13 bases between. The germline CDR1 and CDR2 sequences are SEHNR and FQNEAQ (reference sequence). In nucleotides, the CDR3 is TGTGCCAGCTCCCAACAACGGGCCTACGAGCAGTACTTC. It is translated as CASSQQRAYEQYF.

This clonotype came up many times. This chain's CDR3 is CAISDYRGLGTEAFF. The CDR3 region has the DNA TGTGCCATCAGTGACTACAGGGGGCTTGGAACTGAAGCTTTCTTT. The chain carries TRBV10-3 and TRBJ1-1, with 9 bases matching TRBD1. Germline trimming cut 3 bases from V and 5 bases from J; bases unmatched to any gene: 7. Germline CDR1 reads ENHRY; CDR2 reads SYGVKD. This CDR3 spans 15 amino acids.

The chain is built from TRBV15 and TRBJ1-5; 8 bases match TRBD1. The CDR3 runs to 16 residues. Germline V gene data show CDR1 as LNHNV and CDR2 as YYDKDF (reference sequence). V was clipped by 0 bases and J by 7 bases; unmatched bases: 8. The CDR3: CATSRDWDRTTQPQHF. The CDR3 nucleotides are TGTGCCACCAGCAGAGATTGGGACAGGACAACCCAGCCCCAGCATTTT.